These T cell receptor beta chains were read from a single sample in a study of cytotoxic CD8 clonotypes in ibrutinib-treated CLL. Some clones are missing from TCRdb's copy, which holds only in-frame ones; the method was immunoSEQ multiplex PCR. The table lists some 200,000 clones, around 70% of them singletons. The specimen was PBMCs, collected after 24 months of ibrutinib treatment. Every receptor here comes from a human donor with chronic lymphocytic leukemia. Both conserved end residues are part of each CDR3. Fields, in order: J gene, V gene, D gene, clone size, CDR3 protein, CDR3 DNA. A D gene is named only where the DNA matches it firmly. Rows may omit the clone size; those that give it use once, few, many or a size class.

>TRBJ2-1|TRBV7-6|.|.
CASSLVGGALKGQFF
TGTGCCAGCAGCTTAGTCGGCGGAGCCTTAAAGGGGCAGTTCTTC
>TRBJ2-1|TRBV7-9|.|.
CASSLSRLGYNEQFF
TGTGCCAGCAGCTTAAGCAGACTAGGGTACAATGAGCAGTTCTTC
>TRBJ2-3|TRBV10-1|TRBD2|.
CASSATASGRRIDTQYF
TGCGCCAGCAGTGCGACGGCTAGCGGGAGGAGGATAGATACGCAGTATTTT
>TRBJ1-1|TRBV6-5|.|.
CASSYSRGTEAFF
TGTGCCAGCAGTTACTCGCGCGGCACTGAAGCTTTCTTT
>TRBJ2-1|TRBV7-8|.|.
CASSLKGGGDYNEQFF
TGTGCCAGCAGCCTAAAGGGGGGAGGGGATTACAATGAGCAGTTCTTC
>TRBJ1-1|TRBV6-6|.|.
CASSKVRDTEAFF
TGTGCCAGCAGTAAAGTGAGGGACACTGAAGCTTTCTTT
>TRBJ2-5|TRBV11-2|TRBD2|once
CASSLRLAGPPETQYF
TGTGCCAGCAGCCTGAGACTAGCGGGACCTCCGGAGACCCAGTACTTC
>TRBJ2-1|TRBV9|.|.
CASSVDGESYNEQFF
TGTGCCAGCAGCGTCGACGGAGAATCCTACAATGAGCAGTTCTTC
>TRBJ2-7|TRBV5-6|.|.
CASSLVSGTASEQYF
TGTGCCAGCAGCTTGGTTTCGGGAACGGCCTCCGAGCAGTACTTC
>TRBJ2-7|TRBV7-2|.|.
CASSLELLSYEQYF
TGTGCCAGCAGCTTAGAACTCCTCTCCTACGAGCAGTACTTC
>TRBJ1-4|TRBV6-1|TRBD1|.
CASSEAVQGGEGKLFF
TGTGCCAGCAGTGAAGCAGTACAGGGGGGCGAGGGAAAACTGTTTTTT
>TRBJ1-5|TRBV9|TRBD1|.
CASSAGTEIYSNQPQHF
TGTGCCAGCAGCGCCGGGACAGAGATTTATAGCAATCAGCCCCAGCATTTT
>TRBJ1-1|TRBV2|.|.
CASSSTYTEAFF
TGTGCCAGCAGTTCGACCTACACTGAAGCTTTCTTT
>TRBJ2-1|TRBV9|.|.
CASSGTGYNEQFF
TGTGCCAGCAGCGGTACAGGTTACAATGAGCAGTTCTTC
>TRBJ1-4|TRBV9|TRBD1|.
CASQTGENEKLFF
TGTGCCAGCCAGACAGGGGAGAATGAAAAACTGTTTTTT
>TRBJ2-7|TRBV5-1|TRBD1|few
CASSLVGTGDYEQYF
TGCGCCAGCAGCTTGGTGGGGACAGGGGACTACGAGCAGTACTTC
>TRBJ2-7|TRBV9|TRBD1|few
CASSVGGPGTGEEQYF
TGTGCCAGCAGCGTAGGGGGTCCGGGGACAGGGGAAGAGCAGTACTTC
>TRBJ2-4|TRBV28|.|.
CASTTVAKNIQYF
TGTGCCAGCACGACTGTAGCCAAAAACATTCAGTACTTC
>TRBJ2-2|TRBV27|.|.
CASRYLGRNTGELFF
TGTGCCAGCAGATACCTTGGCAGGAACACCGGGGAGCTGTTTTTT
>TRBJ1-5|TRBV5-6|.|.
CASSGGRFSNQPQHF
TGTGCCAGCAGCGGAGGACGGTTTAGCAATCAGCCCCAGCATTTT
>TRBJ2-5|TRBV30|.|.
CAWSPAQGLETQYF
TGTGCCTGGAGTCCAGCGCAGGGATTAGAGACCCAGTACTTC
>TRBJ2-5|TRBV6-6|.|few
CASSGGETQYF
TGTGCCAGCAGTGGGGGGGAGACCCAGTACTTC
>TRBJ2-7|TRBV15|TRBD1|.
CATSRPGQGATYEQYF
TGTGCCACCAGCAGACCTGGACAGGGGGCGACCTACGAGCAGTACTTC
>TRBJ2-7|TRBV4-3|.|.
CASSQAVGTPSYEQYF
TGCGCCAGCAGCCAAGCTGTAGGGACACCCTCCTACGAGCAGTACTTC
>TRBJ1-1|TRBV7-9|.|once
CASSLVGSHLPEAFF
TGTGCCAGCAGCTTAGTGGGGTCCCACTTGCCTGAAGCTTTCTTT
>TRBJ2-1|TRBV5-1|TRBD2|.
CASTLAGVANEQFF
TGCGCCAGCACTCTAGCGGGAGTCGCAAATGAGCAGTTCTTC
>TRBJ1-1|TRBV10-3|.|.
CAIRRNTEAFF
TGTGCCATCAGACGAAACACTGAAGCTTTCTTT
>TRBJ2-1|TRBV6-1|TRBD2|.
CASSETLAIHNEQFF
TGTGCCAGCAGTGAAACACTAGCGATCCACAATGAGCAGTTCTTC
>TRBJ2-7|TRBV7-9|.|.
CASSLAFGYEQYF
TGTGCCAGCAGCTTAGCCTTCGGGTACGAGCAGTACTTC
>TRBJ2-7|TRBV10-1|.|few
CASSRERPVSYEQYF
TGCGCCAGCTCCAGGGAACGGCCTGTCTCCTACGAGCAGTACTTC
>TRBJ2-7|TRBV28|.|.
CASSIPRSEQYF
TGTGCCAGCAGTATTCCCCGGTCTGAGCAGTACTTC
>TRBJ2-1|TRBV7-9|TRBD1|.
CASSYDRGPGVEQFF
TGTGCCAGCAGCTATGACAGGGGCCCGGGGGTTGAGCAGTTCTTC
>TRBJ2-1|TRBV29-1|.|.
CSVEEHPFSYNEQFF
TGCAGCGTTGAAGAACACCCTTTCTCCTACAATGAGCAGTTCTTC
>TRBJ1-2|TRBV2|.|.
CASSESGQFGGYTF
TGTGCCAGCAGTGAATCAGGACAGTTCGGTGGCTACACCTTC
>TRBJ2-5|TRBV4-1|.|.
CASSQDNQETQYF
TGCGCCAGCAGCCAAGACAACCAAGAGACCCAGTACTTC
>TRBJ1-3|TRBV18|.|.
CASSPQTGSGNTIYF
TGTGCCAGCTCACCACAGACAGGCTCTGGAAACACCATATATTTT
>TRBJ2-7|TRBV19|.|.
CASSTRTAGEQYF
TGTGCCAGTAGTACCAGGACTGCGGGGGAGCAGTACTTC
>TRBJ2-7|TRBV7-8|.|few
CASSLAHEQYF
TGTGCCAGCAGCTTAGCGCACGAGCAGTACTTC
>TRBJ2-2|TRBV9|TRBD1|.
CASSVARDGTGAVGELFF
TGTGCCAGCAGCGTAGCGAGGGACGGGACAGGGGCGGTCGGGGAGCTGTTTTTT
>TRBJ1-2|TRBV28|.|.
CASSLPHNYGYTF
TGTGCCAGCAGTTTACCTCACAACTATGGCTACACCTTC
>TRBJ2-1|TRBV5-6|TRBD2|.
CASSPRVAGYNYNEQFF
TGTGCCAGCAGCCCTCGGGTAGCGGGATACAACTACAATGAGCAGTTCTTC
>TRBJ2-7|TRBV2|TRBD2|.
CASRPGLAGVGDEQYF
TGTGCCAGCAGACCGGGACTAGCGGGAGTGGGCGACGAGCAGTACTTC
>TRBJ2-5|TRBV5-1|.|.
CASSVFATAQETQYF
TGCGCCAGCAGCGTGTTCGCGACAGCCCAAGAGACCCAGTACTTC
>TRBJ2-7|TRBV6-1|TRBD2|.
CASSVGGDNYEQYF
TGTGCCAGCAGTGTGGGGGGGGATAACTACGAGCAGTACTTC
>TRBJ2-3|TRBV19|TRBD2|.
CATTELAYSTDTQYF
TGTGCCACCACAGAACTAGCGTATAGCACAGATACGCAGTATTTT
>TRBJ2-7|TRBV5-5|.|few
CASSLLAGTYEQYF
TGTGCCAGCAGCTTGTTGGCGGGAACCTACGAGCAGTACTTC
>TRBJ1-2|TRBV7-8|.|once
CASPTHRTTFPYGYTF
TGTGCCAGCCCCACGCACCGAACGACCTTCCCCTATGGCTACACCTTC
>TRBJ2-7|TRBV13|.|.
CASSRDTSYEQYF
TGTGCCAGCAGCCGGGACACGTCCTACGAGCAGTACTTC
>TRBJ2-5|TRBV28|TRBD2|once
CASSPARTSGRARQETQYF
TGTGCCAGCAGTCCGGCAAGAACTAGCGGGAGAGCGCGCCAAGAGACCCAGTACTTC
>TRBJ2-1|TRBV4-3|.|.
CASSQVSGTYSYNEQFF
TGCGCCAGCAGCCAAGTTTCCGGGACCTACTCCTACAATGAGCAGTTCTTC
>TRBJ2-1|TRBV5-4|.|.
CASSQTSWYNEQFF
TGTGCCAGCAGCCAGACTAGTTGGTACAATGAGCAGTTCTTC
>TRBJ2-1|TRBV19|.|.
CASSMGQGTHNEQFF
TGTGCCAGTAGTATGGGCCAGGGGACCCACAATGAGCAGTTCTTC
>TRBJ2-7|TRBV15|.|.
CATEKQANSYEQYF
TGTGCCACCGAGAAACAGGCAAACTCCTACGAGCAGTACTTC
>TRBJ1-2|TRBV14|TRBD1|few
CASSRQGPNYGYTF
TGTGCCAGCAGTCGACAGGGGCCCAACTATGGCTACACCTTC
>TRBJ2-3|TRBV4-2|.|.
CASSQGPLRTDTQYF
TGTGCCAGCAGCCAAGGCCCGCTCCGTACAGATACGCAGTATTTT